This passage covers 26 T cell receptor beta chains from one sample sequenced in a study of blood T cell repertoires in COVID-19 (TCRdb year 2020). Library generation was performed with the immunoSEQ multiplex PCR assay. TCRdb's version of the immuneACCESS table is confined to in-frame rearrangements and falls short of the full clone set. An unresolved V gene accounts for under half of the shortfall where checked; the remainder is of unknown origin. This sample lists about 87,000 clones; around 87% were detected once. The ten largest clones represent approximately 7.4% of the sample. Source material: peripheral blood. These receptors were taken from a human donor with acute or convalescent COVID-19. The donor label of this sample is uncertain.

This clone was observed a single time. The chain joins TRBV5-1 to TRBJ2-1, with 8 bases fitting TRBD1. V trimming: 7 bases; J trimming: 6 bases; junction bases outside the gene matches: 9. The CDR3 totals 14 residues. Germline values: CDR1 SGHRS, CDR2 YFSETQ. For the CDR3, the DNA is TGCGCCAGCCTCCGAGGACAGGGAGTCAATGAGCAGTTCTTC. As protein: CASLRGQGVNEQFF.

The chain combines TRBV5-1 with TRBJ1-1; 8 bases map to TRBD1. The ends lost 3 bases at V and 1 base at J; junction bases unmatched: 5. CDR3 length: 15 amino acids. The germline V gene encodes CDR1 SGHRS and CDR2 YFSETQ. DNA for the CDR3: TGCGCCAGCAGCTGGCAGGGGGCTGGGAACACTGAAGCTTTCTTT. It codes for CASSWQGAGNTEAFF.

The chain combines TRBV30 with TRBJ2-7, with D possibly matching TRBD1 (6 bases). V gave up 3 bases and J gave up 2 bases, with 14 bases separating them. The length of the CDR3 is 14 residues. Germline V CDR1 and CDR2: GTSNPN, SVGIG (reference sequence). Here the CDR3 reads CAWRTGTPPYEQYF. The CDR3 nucleotides read TGTGCCTGGAGAACCGGGACACCGCCCTACGAGCAGTACTTC.

The J gene is TRBJ2-5, the V gene TRBV19; 8 bases are a match to TRBD1. The trim removed 5 bases at V and 2 bases at J, leaving 7 bases unmatched. Germline V CDR1 and CDR2: LNHDA, SQIVND (reference sequence). The CDR3 sequence is 15 residues long. The CDR3 DNA is TGTGCCAGTAGTGCCAACCGGGACAGGCAAGAGACCCAGTACTTC. This translates into CASSANRDRQETQYF.

As regards this clone: The same CDR3 arises from other DNA sequences in this sample as well. V is TRBV18 and J is TRBJ1-4; a weak D match, TRBD1 (5 bases). CDR3 size: 15 residues. Germline lookup yields CDR1 KGHSH and CDR2 LQKENI. With 5 bases removed from V and 1 base from J, the gap between germline ends came to 11 bases. The CDR3 loop is CASSSFQGTNEKLFF. The CDR3 region has the DNA TGTGCCAGCTCATCTTTCCAGGGAACTAATGAAAAACTGTTTTTT.

The gene calls are TRBV7-8 and TRBJ1-2; TRBD1 aligns across 9 bases. Looked up from germline, CDR1 is SGHVS and CDR2 is FQNEAQ. This CDR3 is 16 amino acids long. V dropped 6 bases and J dropped 4; count of bases not matched to a gene: 12. CDR3 sequence (DNA): TGTGCCAGCAGGCCTGACCCGGGACAGGGAGGCTATGGCTACACCTTC. It codes for CASRPDPGQGGYGYTF.

This chain connects TRBV29-1 to TRBJ2-5; 13 nucleotides agree with TRBD2. Germline V gene lookup returns CDR1 SQVTM and CDR2 ANQGSEA. The CDR3 contains 15 residues. V trimming: 6 bases; J trimming: 1 base; junction bases outside the gene matches: 5. The CDR3 coding sequence is TGCAGCGTAGGACTAGCGGGGGCCCTCCAAGAGACCCAGTACTTC. Its translation is CSVGLAGALQETQYF.

J is TRBJ2-6 and V is TRBV27; 7 bases are a match to TRBD1. J gave up 0 bases and V 5 bases, and 16 bases lay outside the gene matches. CDR3 length equals 20 residues. Germline lookup yields CDR1 MNHEY and CDR2 SMNVEV (reference sequence). CDR3 in DNA: TGTGCCAGCAGTCCCAGGGGCAGGGGGTCCCCTCTCTCTGGGGCCAACGTCCTGACTTTC. Protein product: CASSPRGRGSPLSGANVLTF.

The chain recombines TRBV5-6 with TRBJ2-7; D gene ambiguous. The length of the CDR3 is 14 residues. The V end was cut by 1 base, the J end by 2 bases, with 10 bases between. CDR1 is SGHDT and CDR2 is YYEEEE in the germline V gene. In DNA, the CDR3 is TGTGCCAGCAGCTTGATAGAGGTACCCTACGAGCAGTACTTC. Amino acids: CASSLIEVPYEQYF.

The rearrangement joins TRBV4-1 to TRBJ1-1; D is possibly TRBD1 (6 bases). V lost 3 bases, J lost 2 bases, and 13 bases lay in between. In germline, CDR1 is MGHRA, CDR2 YSYEKL. This CDR3 contains 15 residues. The CDR3 reads CASSQTQGRNTEAFF. The CDR3 coding sequence is TGCGCCAGCAGCCAGACACAGGGACGAAACACTGAAGCTTTCTTT.

The chain joins TRBV19 to TRBJ2-7; weak D call: TRBD2 (6 bases). This CDR3 spans 16 amino acids. Germline V gene sequence: CDR1 LNHDA, CDR2 SQIVND (reference sequence). With 3 bases removed from V and 5 bases from J, the gap between germline ends came to 20 bases. CDR3 nucleotide sequence: TGTGCCAGTAGTATGGTGGGGCTAGCGTTCAGAAACGAGCAGTACTTC. Translated, it gives CASSMVGLAFRNEQYF.

This clone was found once. This chain joins TRBV5-1 and TRBJ2-3; 9 positions match TRBD1. Germline V lookup: CDR1 SGHRS, CDR2 YFSETQ. This CDR3 comprises 14 residues. V gave up 5 bases and J gave up 4 bases; unmatched junction bases: 5. The CDR3: CASRGTGSADTQYF. CDR3 DNA sequence: TGCGCCAGCAGAGGGACAGGGTCGGCAGATACGCAGTATTTT.

This clone was counted only a few times. This chain links TRBV10-3 with TRBJ2-7, with a weak D call TRBD1 (5 bases). The CDR3 runs 11 residues. In germline, CDR1 is ENHRY, CDR2 SYGVKD. V lost 6 bases to trimming and J lost 2 bases, with 5 bases between them. The CDR3, as DNA: TGTGCCATCAGGACAGCCTACGAGCAGTACTTC. Residues: CAIRTAYEQYF.

This clone appeared a few times. The chain has TRBV7-9 and TRBJ1-2; D gene ambiguous. V lost 5 bases, J lost 7 bases, and 17 bases lay in between. CDR1 is SEHNR and CDR2 is FQNEAQ in the germline V gene (reference sequence). The CDR3 covers 14 residues. The CDR3 loop reads CASSPPLPGGGYTF. The DNA of the CDR3 is TGTGCCAGCAGCCCCCCCCTACCTGGTGGTGGCTACACCTTC.

The chain employs TRBV4-1 and TRBJ2-5; the D is unclear. The CDR3 contains 13 residues. The V gene's germline CDR1 is MGHRA and CDR2 YSYEKL. Trimming shortened V by 3 bases and J by 0 bases, and 5 bases separated the two germline ends. The CDR3 nucleotides are TGCGCCAGCAGCCAGTACAACCAAGAGACCCAGTACTTC. It codes for CASSQYNQETQYF.

The genes are TRBV14 and TRBJ2-7; 7 bases are a match to TRBD1. This CDR3 comprises 16 residues. The ends lost 1 base at V and 3 bases at J; junction bases unmatched: 9. Germline V CDR1 and CDR2: SGHDN, FVKESK. The CDR3 here is CASSQVRDRSVYEQYF. CDR3 in DNA: TGTGCCAGCAGCCAAGTCCGGGACAGATCCGTCTACGAGCAGTACTTC.

This chain joins TRBV3-1 (or the pseudogene TRBV3-2) and TRBJ2-4; TRBD1 is a possible D gene (6 bases). This CDR3 is built from 14 residues. Germline CDR1 is LGHDT and CDR2 is YNNKEL (reference sequence). Trimming took 1 base from V and 6 from J, leaving 10 bases between them. DNA for the CDR3: TGTGCCAGCAGCCAAGGGGGGCCGAGAAACATTCAGTACTTC. It yields the protein CASSQGGPRNIQYF.

The rearrangement joins TRBV18 to TRBJ2-1; D remains ambiguous. Germline CDR1 KGHSH, CDR2 LQKENI. Trimming pared 6 bases from V and 1 base from J, leaving 16 bases between. There are 16 residues in the CDR3. The CDR3 coding sequence is TGTGCCAGCTCCCTGCTCGGAGCCCGATCCTACAATGAGCAGTTCTTC. Translated: CASSLLGARSYNEQFF.

V and J are TRBV5-4 and TRBJ1-2; D perhaps matches TRBD1 (6 bases). Deletions cut 4 bases from V and 4 bases from J, with 20 bases between. CDR1 SGHNT and CDR2 YYREEE come from the germline V gene (reference sequence). The CDR3 covers 16 residues. The CDR3 bases are TGTGCCAGCAGCCCAAACCCAGGACAGTCTGGCTATGGCTACACCTTC. This encodes CASSPNPGQSGYGYTF.

The chain carries TRBV28 and TRBJ2-7; D may be TRBD2 (6 bases). Germline CDR1 MDHEN, CDR2 SYDVKM. V was clipped by 5 bases and J by 3 bases, with 17 bases between them. The CDR3 covers 15 residues. DNA of the CDR3: TGTGCCAGCAGTAACCCCCCTAGCGCGGTCTACGAGCAGTACTTC. Protein sequence: CASSNPPSAVYEQYF. The full variable domain, its missing parts supplied by reference TRBV28 and TRBJ2-7, is DVKVTQSSRYLVKRTGEKVFLECVQDMDHENMFWYRQDPGLGLRLIYFSYDVKMKEKGDIPEGYSVSREKKERFSLILESASTNQTSMYLCASSNPPSAVYEQYFGPGTRLTVT.

The chain recombines TRBV10-1 with TRBJ2-1, with D tentatively TRBD2 (6 bases). V gave up 2 bases and J gave up 5 bases, with 16 bases separating them. This CDR3 has 16 amino acids. Looked up from germline, CDR1 is WNHNN and CDR2 is SYGVQD (reference sequence). The CDR3 is CASSESPAGRNNEQFF. CDR3 DNA: TGCGCCAGCAGTGAGAGCCCGGCGGGGAGAAACAATGAGCAGTTCTTC.

The genes are TRBV6-5 and TRBJ1-1; possible D gene TRBD1, 5 bases. The CDR3 sequence is 14 residues long. CDR1 and CDR2 (germline): MNHEY, SVGAGI. Trimming took off 2 bases at V and 5 bases at J, with 12 bases between the two ends. The CDR3 DNA reads TGTGCCAGCAGTTACGATCGGGGGTCGACTGAAGCTTTCTTT. Translating it yields CASSYDRGSTEAFF.

This chain links TRBV28 with TRBJ1-5, with 7 bases identical to TRBD1. Germline V gene sequence: CDR1 MDHEN, CDR2 SYDVKM. CDR3 length: 15 amino acids. V lost 3 bases and J lost 3; bases outside the gene matches: 5. The DNA for the CDR3 is TGTGCCAGCAGTTTCGCAGACAGGGCCAATCAGCCCCAGCATTTT. It is translated as CASSFADRANQPQHF.

The V and J genes are TRBV19 and TRBJ2-7, with a tentative D call TRBD1 (5 bases). Germline V CDR1 and CDR2: LNHDA, SQIVND (reference sequence). Trimming left V 3 bases short and J 4 bases short, with 16 bases between. CDR3 length: 15 residues. The CDR3 DNA reads as TGTGCCAGTAGTATGGCGGACATAGCTTTTTACGAGCAGTACTTC. Its translation is CASSMADIAFYEQYF.

The CDR3 loop is CASSLGSEENTEAFF. Written as DNA, the CDR3 is TGTGCCAGCAGCTTAGGGTCTGAGGAGAACACTGAAGCTTTCTTT. The chain recombines TRBV11-2 with TRBJ1-1, with no clear D. This CDR3 contains 15 residues. Germline V gene sequence: CDR1 SGHAT, CDR2 FQNNGV. The ends were cut back, 1 base at V and 1 base at J, with 10 bases in the middle.

V usage is TRBV28 and J usage is TRBJ1-1; 8 positions agree with TRBD1. The germline V gene encodes CDR1 MDHEN and CDR2 SYDVKM. The CDR3 runs to 12 residues. V was pared by 6 bases and J by 4 bases, with 1 base of the junction left unmatched. CDR3: CASRTGGTEAFF. CDR3 in DNA: TGTGCCAGCAGAACAGGGGGCACTGAAGCTTTCTTT.